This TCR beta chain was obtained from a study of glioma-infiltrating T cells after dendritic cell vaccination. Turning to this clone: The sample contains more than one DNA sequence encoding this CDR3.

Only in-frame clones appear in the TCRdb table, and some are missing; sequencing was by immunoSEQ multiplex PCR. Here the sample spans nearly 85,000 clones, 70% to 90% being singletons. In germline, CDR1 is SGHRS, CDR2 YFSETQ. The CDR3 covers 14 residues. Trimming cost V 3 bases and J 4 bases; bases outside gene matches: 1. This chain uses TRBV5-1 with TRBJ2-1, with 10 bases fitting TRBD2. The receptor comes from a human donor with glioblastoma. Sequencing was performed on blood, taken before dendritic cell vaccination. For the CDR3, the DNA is TGCGCCAGCAGCTCAGCGGGAGGGTACAATGAGCAGTTCTTC. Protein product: CASSSAGGYNEQFF.